This T cell receptor beta chain emerged from a study of blood T cell repertoires in COVID-19. Overall study: Donors in the United States, Italy and Spain gave samples during acute or convalescent COVID-19. PBMCs, B-cell-depleted T cells, or T cells provided the cDNA or gDNA that made up the material.

In the original workflow: Estimates of nucleated cell counts were drawn from the amplification of reference gene primers. Profiled with immunoSEQ multiplex PCR; TCRdb holds only in-frame clones, not every one. For V, J and clone size, that table is used; D and trimming come from the DNA. The sample holds around 250,000 clones; roughly 88% are singletons and the top ten take around 12%. This clone came up a few times. After removal of 4 bases from V and 5 bases from J, the junction contained 2 bases not matched to a gene. From germline, CDR1 is MNHEY and CDR2 SVGAGI. The CDR3 totals 14 residues. Sequencing was carried out using peripheral blood. V gene TRBV6-5 combines with J gene TRBJ2-1, with 10 bases matching TRBD2. This sequence was found in a man older than 75 with acute or convalescent COVID-19. CDR3 nucleotide sequence: TGTGCCAGCAGTTCTAGCGGGAGTCACAATGAGCAGTTCTTC. Its translation: CASSSSGSHNEQFF.